The rows below give T cell receptor beta chains drawn from one sample of a study of CD8 T cells in ankylosing spondylitis. TCRdb passed the 5' RACE reads through MiXCR, listing each CDR3 protein once. The sample has some 90,000 distinct CDR3 sequences; 25% to 35% are singletons. What was sequenced was blood, either unsorted or a sorted T cell fraction (not recorded which). Receptors were obtained from a male donor with ankylosing spondylitis or in good health (not recorded which). The conserved cysteine and the conserved F or W are not part of the CDR3 here.

v_call cdr3_aa
TRBV10-3 AISEWASGSSYEQY
TRBV3-1 ASSPGAAAGYT
TRBV5-1 ASSSAPEGYEPEAF
TRBV7-3 ASSPNHVPPGELF
TRBV20-1 SSAQRGSTDTQY
TRBV20-1 SASWVAEGKAYEQY
TRBV7-2 ASSWTGELF
TRBV7-3 ASSLRRASNTGELF
TRBV20-1 SARRDRTQETQY
TRBV7-2 ASSSGASNEQF
TRBV12-3/TRBV12-4 ASSFEGFFNNEQF
TRBV27 ASGRLGDRGRGGYT
TRBV18 ASSPGGRETQY
TRBV20-1 SAPRQGASQETQY